Each of the 15 T cell receptor beta chains below was sequenced from the same sample in a study of OX40 agonist ivuxolimab in advanced cancers. Profiled with immunoSEQ multiplex PCR; TCRdb holds only in-frame clones, not every one. The table lists just over 80,000 clones, about 88% of them singletons. The sequences come from CD4+ or CD8+ T cells sorted from blood, collected in a trial of the OX40 agonist ivuxolimab. The receptor source for this set is an adult with an advanced solid tumor such as melanoma, head and neck, liver or kidney cancer.

The chain joins TRBV6-5 to TRBJ2-7; TRBD1 aligns across 8 bases. Germline V gives CDR1 MNHEY, CDR2 SVGAGI. V dropped 7 bases and J dropped 7; count of bases not matched to a gene: 9. The CDR3 runs to 13 residues. The CDR3 is CASTGQGTREQYF. The CDR3 DNA reads TGTGCCAGCACTGGACAGGGAACTCGGGAGCAGTACTTC.

V usage is TRBV30 and J usage is TRBJ1-1, with D tentatively TRBD1 (5 bases). Between the trimmed V and J ends, which lost 2 bases and 1 base, there was a span of 8 bases. The CDR3 is 13 residues long. Looked up from germline, CDR1 is GTSNPN and CDR2 is SVGIG (reference sequence). The CDR3: CAWSRQRNTEAFF. The DNA for the CDR3 is TGTGCCTGGAGTCGACAGCGGAACACTGAAGCTTTCTTT.

CDR3: CASSESLLDTQYF. In DNA form, the CDR3 reads TGCGCCAGCAGTGAGTCCTTGTTAGATACGCAGTATTTT. This sequence joins TRBV10-1 and TRBJ2-3, with D uncertain. Germline V CDR1 and CDR2: WNHNN, SYGVQD (reference sequence). The V and J ends lost 0 bases and 5 bases respectively, with 6 bases between them. This CDR3 has 13 amino acids.

The CDR3 is CASSVGTSANEQFF. DNA for the CDR3: TGTGCCAGCAGTGTTGGGACTAGCGCCAATGAGCAGTTCTTC. The chain joins TRBV2 to TRBJ2-1, with 10 nucleotides matching TRBD2. The trim removed 4 bases at V and 6 bases at J, leaving 3 bases unmatched. Germline V gene lookup returns CDR1 SNHLY and CDR2 FYNNEI. The CDR3 totals 14 residues.

The chain is built from TRBV7-6 and TRBJ2-5, with D unresolved. Between the trimmed V and J ends, which lost 2 bases and 5 bases, there was a span of 6 bases. Germline CDR1 SGHVS, CDR2 FNYEAQ. The CDR3 has 12 residues. The CDR3 DNA reads as TGTGCCAGCAGCTTACTGAGGGAGACCCAGTACTTC. Protein sequence: CASSLLRETQYF.

This chain uses TRBV21-1 with TRBJ2-2; the table names TRBD2, a call not compared with the DNA. TRBV21-1 is recorded as a pseudogene. The length of the CDR3 is 14 residues. Written as DNA, the CDR3 is TGTGCCAGCAGCAAAGGAGGAGGAACCGGGGAGCTGTTTTTT. Protein sequence: CASSKGGGTGELFF.

The chain has TRBV4-2 and TRBJ2-4; D unresolved. Looked up from germline, CDR1 is LGHNA and CDR2 is YNFKEQ. CDR3 length: 15 residues. Trimming stripped 0 bases from V and 0 bases from J, with 6 bases between. CDR3 nucleotides: TGTGCCAGCAGCCAAGATACGGTAGCCAAAAACATTCAGTACTTC. Translation: CASSQDTVAKNIQYF.

The rearrangement links TRBV6-1 to TRBJ1-1; TRBD1 aligns across 7 bases. V shed 4 bases and J 8 bases; nucleotides not matched to a gene: 4. From germline, CDR1 is MNHNS and CDR2 SASEGT. This CDR3 region has 12 residues. DNA of the CDR3: TGTGCCAGCAGTGGACAGGGACAAGAAGCTTTCTTT. This encodes CASSGQGQEAFF.

This clone was seen just once. The V call is TRBV5-1, the J call TRBJ2-7, with 12 bases fitting TRBD1. CDR1 is SGHRS, CDR2 YFSETQ, per germline. V trimming: 0 bases; J trimming: 4 bases; junction bases outside the gene matches: 2. The length of the CDR3 is 15 residues. The CDR3 bases are TGCGCCAGCAGCTTGGGGGGACAGGGGGCTTACGAGCAGTACTTC. Translation: CASSLGGQGAYEQYF.

This chain connects TRBV7-2 to TRBJ2-5, with no clear D. The CDR3 has 15 residues. Trimming cost V 1 base and J 1 base, with 10 bases left between them. The germline CDR1 and CDR2 sequences are SGHTA and FQGNSA. This CDR3 is CASSLVTASQETQYF. The CDR3 DNA reads as TGTGCCAGCAGCTTAGTAACAGCTTCCCAAGAGACCCAGTACTTC.

This sequence joins TRBV19 and TRBJ1-1, with a tentative D call TRBD1 (5 bases). V lost 5 bases and J lost 0, with 16 bases in between. The germline V gene has CDR1 LNHDA and CDR2 SQIVND (reference sequence). The CDR3 is 16 amino acids. CDR3 residues: CASSWGRRAMNTEAFF. CDR3 in DNA: TGTGCCAGTAGTTGGGGACGGAGGGCGATGAACACTGAAGCTTTCTTT.

With respect to this clone: This sample also contains other DNA sequences that code for the same CDR3. The chain is built from TRBV29-1 and TRBJ2-3; D tentatively reads TRBD1 or TRBD2 (5 bases each). The ends were cut back, 3 bases at V and 6 bases at J, with 10 bases in the middle. This CDR3 contains 12 residues. Germline V gene lookup returns CDR1 SQVTM and CDR2 ANQGSEA. As DNA, the CDR3 is TGCAGCGTTGAGGGACCCGCCGATACGCAGTATTTT. This encodes CSVEGPADTQYF.

The J gene is TRBJ2-7, the V gene TRBV5-3; no firm D call. TRBV5-3 is an ORF, and what it does is uncertain. The CDR3 runs to 12 residues. V shed 3 bases and J shed 2 bases, with 6 bases lying between them. CDR3: CARSSDPYEQYF. DNA of the CDR3: TGTGCCAGAAGCTCGGACCCCTACGAGCAGTACTTC.

The CDR3 bases are TGTGCCAGCAGCCCCACAGATACGCAGTATTTT. Translating gives CASSPTDTQYF. V and J are TRBV6-6 and TRBJ2-3; D is undetermined. V lost 6 bases, J lost 2 bases, and 3 bases lay in between. The germline V gene encodes CDR1 MNHNY and CDR2 SVGAGI (reference sequence). The CDR3 spans 11 residues.

The chain carries TRBV27 and TRBJ2-3; unclear D gene. V lost 6 bases and J 1 base, leaving 8 bases between the germline ends. CDR3 size: 13 residues. CDR1 and CDR2 from the germline V gene are MNHEY and SMNVEV (reference sequence). This chain's CDR3 is CASRVGRTDTQYF. The CDR3 DNA is TGTGCCAGCAGAGTCGGACGCACAGATACGCAGTATTTT.